Sequencing of this TCR beta chain was carried out in a study of STAT5B mutations in CD4+ large granular lymphocyte leukemia. Germline assignment: CDR1 MNHEY and CDR2 SVGAGI. V was shortened by 2 bases and J by 3 bases, with 16 bases between the two germline ends. CDR3 length: 16 residues. Worth noting for this clone: The target antigen is unknown.

The repertoire was sequenced with immunoSEQ multiplex PCR; TCRdb's copy has only in-frame clones and lacks some. The profile shows 20,000 to 25,000 clones, roughly three quarters of them singletons. Study observations and caveats: Main leukemic clonotypes were patient-specific, but approximately 25% appeared at low frequency elsewhere. 8/27 top patient clones versus 2/35 control clones were TRBV06-family.

The TCR comes from a human donor in good health. The sample taken for sequencing was CD4+ T cells from blood buffy coats. This chain joins TRBV6-5 and TRBJ1-1, with D uncertain. In nucleotides, the CDR3 is TGTGCCAGCAGTTACGGGAATAGTCCGGGTGACACTGAAGCTTTCTTT. Translating gives CASSYGNSPGDTEAFF.